This record looks at one T cell receptor beta chain sequence and its context. The CDR3 length is 14 residues. CDR1 is SGHTA and CDR2 is FQGNSA in the germline V gene. V lost 2 bases, J lost 3 bases, and 8 bases lay in between. Per the authors' pipeline: ImmunoSEQ only sent back junction sequences with no quality scores, so filtering was done differently. TCRdb's table, derived via immunoSEQ multiplex PCR, lists solely in-frame clones and lacks some. The V and J calls and clone size come from that table; D and trimming were worked out from the DNA. The profile shows approximately 1.9 million clones, about 93% of them singletons. Naive CD8 cells lacked CD45RO and underwent positive selection for CCR7, leaving out terminally differentiated effector memory CD45RA+ cells. Donation came from healthy HIV-negative adults that had no recent acute infections or vaccinations. This specimen comes from a study of shared clonotypes between healthy human individuals.

The TCR originated in a young man in good health. Some clones in this sample may be carry-over from other donors' samples. Sequenced input: naive CD8+ T cells from PBMCs. The chain recombines TRBV7-2 with TRBJ2-1; D perhaps matches TRBD2 (5 bases). For the CDR3, the DNA is TGTGCCAGCAGCTTACTAGGGAGCTACAATGAGCAGTTCTTC. This codes for CASSLLGSYNEQFF.